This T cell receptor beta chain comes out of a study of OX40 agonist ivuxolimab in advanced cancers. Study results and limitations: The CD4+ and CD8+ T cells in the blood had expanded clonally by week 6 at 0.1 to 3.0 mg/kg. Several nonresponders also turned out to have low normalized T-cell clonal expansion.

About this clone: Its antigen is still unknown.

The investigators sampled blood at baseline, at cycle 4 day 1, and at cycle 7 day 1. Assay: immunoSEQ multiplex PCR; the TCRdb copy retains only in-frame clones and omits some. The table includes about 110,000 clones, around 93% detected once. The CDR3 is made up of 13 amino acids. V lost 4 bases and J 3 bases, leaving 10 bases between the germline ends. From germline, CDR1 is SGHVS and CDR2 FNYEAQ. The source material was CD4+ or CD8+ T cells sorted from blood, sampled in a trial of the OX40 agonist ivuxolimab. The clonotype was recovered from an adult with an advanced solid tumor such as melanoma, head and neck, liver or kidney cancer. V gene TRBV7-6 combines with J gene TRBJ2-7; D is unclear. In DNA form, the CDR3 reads TGTGCCAGCAGCTCGACCGCAGGCTACGAGCAGTACTTC. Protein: CASSSTAGYEQYF.